This TCR beta chain came from a study of T cell responses to AZD1222 COVID-19 vaccine. This clone was recorded only once. Its antigen is not known. Study-level results: Across spike, vaccine-associated CD4 TCRs were found, dominant at 160-218 and 743-854. A mostly white British donor set with more females was recruited, and clonal diversity was possibly underestimated. Just a handful of AZD1222 recipients were seropositive at baseline. When two AZD1222 doses had been given, Spike-specific TCR breadth and depth rose.

Trimming pared 4 bases from V and 0 bases from J, leaving 11 bases between. There are 15 residues in the CDR3. Germline CDR1 reads SGHNT; CDR2 reads YYREEE (reference sequence). The protocol was immunoSEQ multiplex PCR, while the TCRdb copy is restricted to in-frame clones and leaves out a portion. The sample lists 100,000 to 120,000 clones, about four fifths occurring once. This clonotype was sampled from an adult in good health. The J gene is TRBJ1-5, the V gene TRBV5-4; D is possibly TRBD1 (5 bases). The specimen comprised peripheral blood, sampled on day 0 of AZD1222 vaccination. CDR3 region: CASSLGTGSNQPQHF. The CDR3 region has the DNA TGTGCCAGCAGCCTAGGGACCGGTAGCAATCAGCCCCAGCATTTT.